This T cell receptor beta chain was found in a study of CD8 T cells in Susac syndrome. After removal of 5 bases from V and 5 bases from J, the junction contained 8 bases not matched to a gene. The CDR3 has 13 residues. Germline assignment: CDR1 DFQATT and CDR2 SNEGSKA (reference sequence). Through negative isolation, CD4+ and CD8+ T cells were obtained, while TEMRA cells were enriched using FACS. With random hexamers, reverse transcription was performed on 0.5 to 1 ug of RNA. An immunoSEQ multiplex PCR generated amplified TCR beta CDR3 products spanning 54 Vbeta and 13 Jbeta. TCRdb itself ran the immunoSEQ multiplex PCR reads through MiXCR, one entry per CDR3 protein. The data show about 200,000 distinct CDR3 sequences, with 95% seen just once and about 0.093% held by the top ten.

Sequencing used CD4+ T cells from PBMCs. The rearrangement uses TRBV20-1 and TRBJ2-7; 8 bases agree with TRBD1. This sequence was found in a human donor with multiple sclerosis. DNA of the CDR3: TGCAGTGCTCCGTCGGACAGGGCCCACGAGCAGTACTTC. It is translated as CSAPSDRAHEQYF.